The rows below give T cell receptor beta chains drawn from one sample of a study of T cell repertoires in cytomegalovirus infection. These receptors are not linked to any known antigen. TCRdb reprocessed the reads with MiXCR, giving one entry per CDR3 protein. The sample lists roughly 69,000 distinct CDR3 sequences; around 20% were seen once. Sequencing used CD8+ T cells from cultured PBMCs, obtained from culture after CMV antigen stimulation. The receptors here all came from a human donor in good health (CMV status not recorded). Some clones in this sample may be carry-over from other donors' samples. Each CDR3 is given with its conserved first and last residue. Fields, in order: V gene, J gene, CDR3 protein.

v_call: TRBV7-6
j_call: TRBJ1-4
cdr3_aa: CASSPPGGLREKLFF

v_call: TRBV18
j_call: TRBJ1-1
cdr3_aa: CASSTRKITVNTEAFF

v_call: TRBV7-2
j_call: TRBJ2-3
cdr3_aa: CASSLARRGDTQYF

v_call: TRBV7-2
j_call: TRBJ1-2
cdr3_aa: CASSLAVVGMKGYTF

v_call: TRBV4-1
j_call: TRBJ1-2
cdr3_aa: CASSQPETPNGYTF

v_call: TRBV6-2/TRBV6-3
j_call: TRBJ2-2
cdr3_aa: CASSYSRGGTGAKKPNTGELFF

v_call: TRBV4-1
j_call: TRBJ2-3
cdr3_aa: CASSQDISGRTDTQYF

v_call: TRBV2
j_call: TRBJ2-1
cdr3_aa: CASNGLAGGWNEQFF

v_call: TRBV29-1
j_call: TRBJ1-1
cdr3_aa: CSVIEGAENTEAFF

v_call: TRBV7-2
j_call: TRBJ2-1
cdr3_aa: CASSLGTGAPMNEQFF

v_call: TRBV7-2
j_call: TRBJ1-2
cdr3_aa: CASSLGRGYYGYTF

v_call: TRBV4-1
j_call: TRBJ2-5
cdr3_aa: CASSLRIAGGQETQYF

v_call: TRBV7-2
j_call: TRBJ2-1
cdr3_aa: CASSWGGGNNEQFF

v_call: TRBV2
j_call: TRBJ2-5
cdr3_aa: CASSERGAEWGTQYF

v_call: TRBV7-6
j_call: TRBJ2-1
cdr3_aa: CSSSPPGMLEQFF

v_call: TRBV7-8
j_call: TRBJ2-2
cdr3_aa: CASNLLPGLAGDTGELFF

v_call: TRBV12-3/TRBV12-4
j_call: TRBJ2-1
cdr3_aa: CASSLGGGTNEQFF

v_call: TRBV7-9
j_call: TRBJ1-1
cdr3_aa: CASGNRTENTEAFF

v_call: TRBV7-2
j_call: TRBJ1-1
cdr3_aa: CASSWAKNTEAFF

v_call: TRBV9
j_call: TRBJ2-1
cdr3_aa: CASSVDARNYNEQFF

v_call: TRBV7-2
j_call: TRBJ2-3
cdr3_aa: CASSWRGSGGTDTQYF

v_call: TRBV14
j_call: TRBJ2-7
cdr3_aa: CASSQGWGIPYEQYF

v_call: TRBV6-5
j_call: TRBJ1-2
cdr3_aa: CASSGGGARYGYTF

v_call: TRBV7-9
j_call: TRBJ1-2
cdr3_aa: CASSTWDRENGYTF

v_call: TRBV6-2/TRBV6-3
j_call: TRBJ2-7
cdr3_aa: CASILKGSSYEQYF

v_call: TRBV5-4
j_call: TRBJ1-6
cdr3_aa: CASSLSPGTGSSPLHF

v_call: TRBV4-2
j_call: TRBJ2-7
cdr3_aa: CASSQVGTGGYEQYF

v_call: TRBV7-2
j_call: TRBJ1-3
cdr3_aa: CASGVGNTIYF

v_call: TRBV7-8
j_call: TRBJ1-1
cdr3_aa: CASSTVGTEAFF

v_call: TRBV7-6
j_call: TRBJ2-5
cdr3_aa: CASSLRGGETQYF

v_call: TRBV6-2/TRBV6-3
j_call: TRBJ1-1
cdr3_aa: CASSLTEATEAFF

v_call: TRBV7-9
j_call: TRBJ1-2
cdr3_aa: CASSLGTGEYFGYTF

v_call: TRBV7-2
j_call: TRBJ1-5
cdr3_aa: CASSLAGEARQTQHF

v_call: TRBV5-6
j_call: TRBJ1-1
cdr3_aa: CASSPRQQRLNTEAFF

v_call: TRBV5-6
j_call: TRBJ1-5
cdr3_aa: CASSFTSQPQHF

v_call: TRBV11-2
j_call: TRBJ1-1
cdr3_aa: CASSLVDGRGEAFF

v_call: TRBV12-3/TRBV12-4
j_call: TRBJ2-3
cdr3_aa: CASSGLAGVSTDTQYF

v_call: TRBV24-1
j_call: TRBJ2-1
cdr3_aa: CATSDLRAGGNEQFF

v_call: TRBV7-8
j_call: TRBJ1-6
cdr3_aa: CASSLAFGQGVSPLHF

v_call: TRBV11-2
j_call: TRBJ2-7
cdr3_aa: CASSSPGLSYEQYF

v_call: TRBV4-1
j_call: TRBJ1-1
cdr3_aa: CASSQDIGSGEAEAFF

v_call: TRBV7-2
j_call: TRBJ1-5
cdr3_aa: CASSLGPLTGAYNHPQHF

v_call: TRBV25-1
j_call: TRBJ1-3
cdr3_aa: CASSEHSGNTIYF

v_call: TRBV5-6
j_call: TRBJ2-1
cdr3_aa: CASSVAGGSEFF

v_call: TRBV7-9
j_call: TRBJ1-4
cdr3_aa: CASSFPGAPEKLFF

v_call: TRBV25-1
j_call: TRBJ2-4
cdr3_aa: CASSELLVGQRTHVKNMQYF

v_call: TRBV4-3
j_call: TRBJ2-1
cdr3_aa: CASSPEDRENFGEQFF

v_call: TRBV5-1
j_call: TRBJ1-1
cdr3_aa: CASSLVEGSTEAFF

v_call: TRBV11-3
j_call: TRBJ1-1
cdr3_aa: CASSFQGGIAFF

v_call: TRBV5-6
j_call: TRBJ2-3
cdr3_aa: CASSSSRTRGSTDTQYF

v_call: TRBV7-6
j_call: TRBJ2-1
cdr3_aa: CASSLEAGGVDTLYNEQFF

v_call: TRBV7-2
j_call: TRBJ2-7
cdr3_aa: CASSHGTILTYEQYF

v_call: TRBV7-2
j_call: TRBJ2-1
cdr3_aa: CASSLVAAGGPHEQFF

v_call: TRBV11-2
j_call: TRBJ2-2
cdr3_aa: CASSLDQAGTYNTGELFF

v_call: TRBV4-1
j_call: TRBJ1-2
cdr3_aa: CASSQAGQGVSNYGYTF

v_call: TRBV4-1
j_call: TRBJ2-1
cdr3_aa: CASSQGSADEQFF

v_call: TRBV6-5
j_call: TRBJ2-3
cdr3_aa: CARSENLAGPTDTQYF

v_call: TRBV7-6
j_call: TRBJ2-2
cdr3_aa: CASSLGGGHPNTGELFF

v_call: TRBV6-6
j_call: TRBJ1-2
cdr3_aa: CASSYGSRDNYGYTF

v_call: TRBV7-6
j_call: TRBJ2-2
cdr3_aa: CASSLRGGAGTGELFF